The sequence of this TCR beta chain was determined in a study of T cell responses to AZD1222 COVID-19 vaccine. Trimming removed 2 bases from V and 4 bases from J, with 12 bases in between. The CDR3 has 15 residues. Germline V lookup: CDR1 MNHNS, CDR2 SASEGT. Points from the study as a whole: Females outnumbered males among donors, who were mostly white British; clonal diversity was possibly underestimated.

On this clone itself: Its antigen is undetermined.

Here immunoSEQ multiplex PCR was the method, and the copy in TCRdb shows in-frame clones only, minus some. The repertoire holds about 160,000 clones, with approximately 90% as singletons. Specimen: peripheral blood, collected 28 days after the second AZD1222 dose. The gene calls are TRBV6-1 and TRBJ1-3; D gene uncertain. The TCR originated in an adult who received the AZD1222 COVID-19 vaccine. This CDR3 reads CASSEFLDPGNTIYF. As DNA, the CDR3 is TGTGCCAGCAGTGAATTTCTGGACCCAGGAAACACCATATATTTT.